The present TCR beta chain was sequenced within a study of T-cell reconstitution after alpha-beta-depleted transplantation in children. The library targeted TCRbeta and was prepared with unique molecular identifiers. TCRdb re-derived calls from the PCR reads in MiXCR, one entry per CDR3 protein. The table includes approximately 590,000 distinct CDR3 sequences, roughly a tenth detected once. V lost 5 bases and J lost 8; bases outside the gene matches: 16. Germline values: CDR1 KGHDR, CDR2 SFDVKD. The CDR3 has 17 residues. The TCR originated in a human donor who donated a stem cell graft to a child with acute myeloid leukemia. Sequences were derived from PBMCs from the stem cell graft donor, sampled from the stem cell graft. This chain connects TRBV24-1 to TRBJ2-1; 8 bases are shared with TRBD2. CDR3 in amino acids: CATSGVAGFLRNDEQFF. The CDR3 DNA follows: TGTGCCACCAGTGGGGTAGCGGGATTCCTCAGGAATGATGAGCAGTTCTTC.